These 18 T cell receptor beta chains originate from one sample sequenced in a study of CD4 T cells in relation to SARS-CoV-2 and coronaviruses. Assay: immunoSEQ multiplex PCR; the TCRdb copy retains only in-frame clones and omits some. The repertoire has tens of thousands of clones, approximately 94% of them found once; the top ten carry around 0.14%. CD4+ T cells from unexposed donors were obtained before the COVID-19 pandemic (2011-2018). Sequencing was carried out using naive CD4+ T cells from PBMCs. Stated subset: naive CD4+ T cells isolated by negative enrichment. The origin of the receptors is a human donor in good health.

CDR3 in amino acids: CASRWDARAYYGYTF. The CDR3 nucleotides are TGTGCCAGCAGATGGGACGCCCGGGCCTACTATGGCTACACCTTC. The V gene is TRBV28, the J gene TRBJ1-2; maybe TRBD1 (5 bases). The CDR3 has 15 residues. Per germline, CDR1 MDHEN and CDR2 SYDVKM. V gave up 6 bases and J gave up 3 bases, with 17 bases separating them.

This sequence joins TRBV5-1 and TRBJ2-1; the D gene could be TRBD1 or TRBD2 (5 bases each). V lost 5 bases and J lost 5, with 11 bases in between. CDR1 and CDR2 from the germline V gene are SGHRS and YFSETQ. This CDR3 has 13 residues. CDR3 amino acids: CASSPGPNNEQFF. Here the CDR3 DNA reads TGCGCCAGCAGTCCGGGGCCCAACAATGAGCAGTTCTTC. The variable domain in full, with the rest retrieved from reference TRBV5-1 and TRBJ2-1, is KAGVTQTPRYLIKTRGQQVTLSCSPISGHRSVSWYQQTPGQGLQFLFEYFSETQRNKGNFPGRFSGRQFSNSRSEMNVSTLELGDSALYLCASSPGPNNEQFFGPGTRLTVL.

About this clone: A junction end diverges from the germline sequence, so it may reflect a read error. The rearrangement links TRBV15 to TRBJ2-7; 8 bases match TRBD2. Germline V gene lookup returns CDR1 LNHNV and CDR2 YYDKDF (reference sequence). This CDR3 comprises 15 residues. The CDR3 DNA reads TGTGCCACCAGAAGAGTCCAGAGCGGGAGCTACGAGCAGTACTTC. Translation gives CATRRVQSGSYEQYF.

CDR3 sequence (DNA): TGTGCCAGCAGCCACACCTCCCCCGAGCAGTACTTC. Translating it yields CASSHTSPEQYF. The chain joins TRBV4-2 to TRBJ2-7; no clear D gene. Germline CDR1 and CDR2: LGHNA and YNFKEQ. The CDR3 contains 12 residues. With 3 bases removed from V and 6 bases from J, the gap between germline ends came to 9 bases.

This clone was found a few times. V usage is TRBV10-1 and J usage is TRBJ2-2, with D unclear. CDR1 and CDR2 from the germline V gene are WNHNN and SYGVQD (reference sequence). The V end was cut by 0 bases, the J end by 6 bases, with 5 bases between. This CDR3 region has 13 residues. This CDR3 is CASSESGSGELFF. In nucleotides, the CDR3 is TGCGCCAGCAGTGAGTCAGGGTCCGGGGAGCTGTTTTTT.

The chain recombines TRBV5-1 with TRBJ1-3, with D hard to call. The CDR3 consists of 16 residues. The germline V gene encodes CDR1 SGHRS and CDR2 YFSETQ. V was pared by 0 bases and J by 0 bases, with 10 bases between. In DNA, the CDR3 is TGCGCCAGCAGCTTGGTTGGACGGACCTCTGGAAACACCATATATTTT. It encodes CASSLVGRTSGNTIYF.

The rearrangement uses TRBV28 and TRBJ2-7; TRBD2 matches 10 bases. The CDR3 loop spans 15 amino acids. Germline CDR1 and CDR2: MDHEN and SYDVKM. The V gene end was trimmed by 6 bases and the J gene end by 1 base; junction bases not matched to a gene: 6. The CDR3 loop reads CASSPRTSGSYEQYF. CDR3 sequence (DNA): TGTGCCAGCAGCCCCCGGACTAGCGGATCCTACGAGCAGTACTTC.

V usage is TRBV6-5 and J usage is TRBJ1-1, with 9 bases lining up with TRBD1. The CDR3 runs 15 residues. Trimming took 6 bases from V and 7 from J; bases not matched to a gene: 12. The V gene's germline CDR1 is MNHEY and CDR2 SVGAGI. This CDR3 reads CASRRGGTGIGEAFF. The CDR3 DNA sequence: TGTGCCAGCAGGAGGGGAGGGACAGGGATCGGTGAAGCTTTCTTT.

The chain links TRBV28 to TRBJ2-1, with TRBD2 matching 14 bases. V was pared by 4 bases and J by 10 bases, with 6 bases of the junction left unmatched. This CDR3 region has 15 residues. Looked up from germline, CDR1 is MDHEN and CDR2 is SYDVKM. CDR3 sequence: CASSSRTSGRYEQFF. The CDR3 coding sequence is TGTGCCAGCAGTTCCCGGACTAGCGGGAGGTACGAGCAGTTCTTC.

This clone was observed a few times. This chain links TRBV5-1 with TRBJ2-2, with a weak D call TRBD1 (6 bases). Trimming stripped 4 bases from V and 1 base from J, with 8 bases between. Germline lookup yields CDR1 SGHRS and CDR2 YFSETQ. The CDR3 is 14 residues long. The CDR3 DNA reads TGCGCCAGCAGCCTGGGACAGAACACCGGGGAGCTGTTTTTT. Encoded protein: CASSLGQNTGELFF. The variable domain in full, with the rest retrieved from reference TRBV5-1 and TRBJ2-2, is KAGVTQTPRYLIKTRGQQVTLSCSPISGHRSVSWYQQTPGQGLQFLFEYFSETQRNKGNFPGRFSGRQFSNSRSEMNVSTLELGDSALYLCASSLGQNTGELFFGEGSRLTVL.

This clone came up once. The chain recombines TRBV28 with TRBJ1-5; D is perhaps TRBD1 (6 bases). The CDR3 extends over 15 amino acids. Trimming took 6 bases from V and 4 from J, leaving 16 bases between them. Germline V lookup: CDR1 MDHEN, CDR2 SYDVKM. The CDR3 DNA sequence: TGTGCCAGCAGCAAGGACAGCTTAATGAATCAGCCCCAGCATTTT. Translating gives CASSKDSLMNQPQHF.

J is TRBJ1-5 and V is TRBV6-1; D might be TRBD1 (6 bases). The germline V and J ends were trimmed by 2 bases and 2 bases, with 10 bases remaining between them. The CDR3 sequence is 15 residues long. From germline, CDR1 is MNHNS and CDR2 SASEGT. In DNA form, the CDR3 reads TGTGCCAGCAGTGAATTTCACAGGGGCAATCAGCCCCAGCATTTT. Translated: CASSEFHRGNQPQHF.

The V gene is TRBV5-1, the J gene TRBJ1-2; 9 bases agree with TRBD1. Trimming at V came to 0 bases and at J to 0 bases, leaving 3 bases not matched to a gene. The germline CDR1 and CDR2 sequences are SGHRS and YFSETQ. CDR3 length: 16 amino acids. CDR3 residues: CASSLDGTGTNYGYTF. The CDR3 DNA reads as TGCGCCAGCAGCTTGGATGGGACAGGGACTAACTATGGCTACACCTTC.

The chain joins TRBV3-1 (or the pseudogene TRBV3-2) to TRBJ1-6; no clear D. Germline V gene lookup returns CDR1 LGHDT and CDR2 YNNKEL (reference sequence). Trimming stripped 6 bases from V and 5 bases from J, with 11 bases between. This CDR3 region has 14 residues. The CDR3 coding sequence is TGTGCCAGCAGAAAACAGTTGGATAATTCACCCCTCCACTTT. The encoded protein is CASRKQLDNSPLHF.

The rearrangement joins TRBV5-1 to TRBJ2-2; D perhaps matches TRBD1 (5 bases). V lost 0 bases, J lost 4 bases, and 10 bases lay in between. CDR3 length equals 15 residues. The germline V gene has CDR1 SGHRS and CDR2 YFSETQ. The DNA of the CDR3 is TGCGCCAGCAGCTTGGCCGCAGGGTCCACCGGGGAGCTGTTTTTT. Protein product: CASSLAAGSTGELFF.

This chain links TRBV24-1 with TRBJ1-4, with D perhaps TRBD1 (6 bases). The CDR3 contains 15 residues. Trimming left V 4 bases short and J 4 bases short, with 12 bases between. Germline V gives CDR1 KGHDR, CDR2 SFDVKD. CDR3 region: CATSDHREYNEKLFF. As DNA, the CDR3 is TGTGCCACCAGTGACCACAGGGAATATAATGAAAAACTGTTTTTT.

The chain couples TRBV24-1 to TRBJ2-2; D is undetermined. Germline values: CDR1 KGHDR, CDR2 SFDVKD. This CDR3 is 12 amino acids long. Trimming took 7 bases from V and 6 from J, leaving 8 bases between them. The CDR3 loop reads CATRGSAGELFF. The CDR3 DNA sequence: TGTGCCACCAGAGGGTCCGCCGGGGAGCTGTTTTTT.

The chain is built from TRBV2 and TRBJ2-7; D is ambiguous. This CDR3 contains 11 residues. Trimming shortened V by 3 bases and J by 6 bases, and 6 bases separated the two germline ends. Germline loops: CDR1 SNHLY, CDR2 FYNNEI. The CDR3, as DNA: TGTGCCAGCAGTGATGAGCTCGAGCAGTACTTC. Translation gives CASSDELEQYF.